This entry lists 5 T cell receptor beta chains sequenced from one sample in a study of T cell responses to AZD1222 COVID-19 vaccine. The protocol was immunoSEQ multiplex PCR, while the TCRdb copy is restricted to in-frame clones and leaves out a portion. Of 120,000 or so clones listed, 70% to 90% are singletons. The source material was peripheral blood, sampled on day 0 of AZD1222 vaccination. The receptors here all came from an adult in good health.

This chain uses TRBV5-6 with TRBJ2-7, with a weak D call TRBD1 (6 bases). V lost 3 bases and J 3 bases, leaving 7 bases between the germline ends. The germline V gene has CDR1 SGHDT and CDR2 YYEEEE. The CDR3 totals 12 residues. CDR3 amino acids: CASSWGLYEQYF. The CDR3 coding sequence is TGTGCCAGCAGCTGGGGGCTCTACGAGCAGTACTTC.

The chain employs TRBV5-8 and TRBJ2-1; perhaps TRBD2 as D (6 bases). CDR1 and CDR2 (germline): SGHTS, YDEGEE. V was shortened by 6 bases and J by 10 bases, with 20 bases between the two germline ends. CDR3 length: 14 amino acids. This CDR3 reads CASNRDSFLMEQFF. CDR3 nucleotide sequence: TGTGCCAGCAACCGGGACTCTTTCTTGATGGAGCAGTTCTTC.

The rearrangement joins TRBV6-6 to TRBJ1-1; weak D call: TRBD1 (5 bases). Trimming left V 6 bases short and J 7 bases short, with 15 bases between. Germline lookup yields CDR1 MNHNY and CDR2 SVGAGI (reference sequence). The CDR3 has 13 residues. CDR3 in DNA: TGTGCCAGCAGGGGACCAGGCGAGGGTGAAGCTTTCTTT. Translating it yields CASRGPGEGEAFF.

The chain has TRBV2 and TRBJ1-5; 7 bases fit TRBD1. The ends lost 2 bases at V and 4 bases at J; junction bases unmatched: 5. Per the germline V gene, CDR1 is SNHLY and CDR2 is FYNNEI. The CDR3 is made up of 15 amino acids. The CDR3 DNA reads as TGTGCCAGCAGTGAAACGGGACAGCATAATCAGCCCCAGCATTTT. Translation gives CASSETGQHNQPQHF. Full variable domain (remainder filled in from reference TRBV2 and TRBJ1-5): EPEVTQTPSHQVTQMGQEVILRCVPISNHLYFYWYRQILGQKVEFLVSFYNNEISEKSEIFDDQFSVERPDGSNFTLKIRSTKLEDSAMYFCASSETGQHNQPQHFGDGTRLSIL.

The J gene is TRBJ2-7, the V gene TRBV4-2; 8 bases match TRBD1. The ends lost 0 bases at V and 2 bases at J; junction bases unmatched: 9. Germline lookup yields CDR1 LGHNA and CDR2 YNFKEQ. The CDR3 runs 17 residues. Written as DNA, the CDR3 is TGTGCCAGCAGCCAAGATGCAGGGACAGGTACCCCCTACGAGCAGTACTTC. Amino acids: CASSQDAGTGTPYEQYF.